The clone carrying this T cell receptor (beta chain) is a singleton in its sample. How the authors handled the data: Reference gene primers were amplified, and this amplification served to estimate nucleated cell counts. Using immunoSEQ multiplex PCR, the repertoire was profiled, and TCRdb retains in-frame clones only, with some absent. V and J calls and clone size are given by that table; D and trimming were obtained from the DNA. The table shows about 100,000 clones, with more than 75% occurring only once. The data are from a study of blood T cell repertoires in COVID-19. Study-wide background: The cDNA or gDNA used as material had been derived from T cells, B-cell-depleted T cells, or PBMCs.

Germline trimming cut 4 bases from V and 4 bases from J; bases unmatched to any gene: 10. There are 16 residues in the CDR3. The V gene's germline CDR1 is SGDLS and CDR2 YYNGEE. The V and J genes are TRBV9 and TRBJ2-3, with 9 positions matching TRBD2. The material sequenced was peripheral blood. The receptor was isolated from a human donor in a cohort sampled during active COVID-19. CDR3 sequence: CASSLHSGRLSDTQYF. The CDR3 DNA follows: TGTGCCAGCAGCCTGCATAGCGGGAGATTATCAGATACGCAGTATTTT.